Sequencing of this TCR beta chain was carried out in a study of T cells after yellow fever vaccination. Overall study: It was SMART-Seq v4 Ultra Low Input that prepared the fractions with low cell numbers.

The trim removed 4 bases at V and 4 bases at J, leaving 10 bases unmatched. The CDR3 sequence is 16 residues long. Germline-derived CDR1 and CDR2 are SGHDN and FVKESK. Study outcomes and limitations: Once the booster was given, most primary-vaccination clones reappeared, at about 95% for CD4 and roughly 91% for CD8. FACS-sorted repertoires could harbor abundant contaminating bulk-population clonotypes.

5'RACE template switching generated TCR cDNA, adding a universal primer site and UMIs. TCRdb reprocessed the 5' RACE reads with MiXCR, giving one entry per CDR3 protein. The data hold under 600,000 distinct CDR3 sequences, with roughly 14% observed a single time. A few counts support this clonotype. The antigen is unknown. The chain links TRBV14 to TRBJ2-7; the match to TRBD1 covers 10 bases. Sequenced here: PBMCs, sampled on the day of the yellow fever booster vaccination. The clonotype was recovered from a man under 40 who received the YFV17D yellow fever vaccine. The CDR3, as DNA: TGTGCCAGCAGCCCAGCCCGGGGGACAGGGGATTACGAGCAGTACTTC. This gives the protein CASSPARGTGDYEQYF.